Listed below are T cell receptor beta chains from one sample, sequenced in a study of cytomegalovirus exposure and HLA in healthy donors. The data were produced by immunoSEQ multiplex PCR, yet TCRdb's version contains in-frame clones alone and is incomplete. In the table there are fewer than 200,000 clones, around 80% of which are singletons. What was sequenced was PBMCs. Receptors were obtained from a woman aged 45-60 years in good health and CMV-seropositive. CDR3s include the opening cysteine and the closing phenylalanine or tryptophan. The D gene is left open where the match is weak. Only part of the rows carry a size: once, few, many, or a class if the clone is expanded.

D	V	size	J	CDR3	DNA
.	TRBV4-3	.	TRBJ2-2	CASSQDNIGEAGELFF	TGCGCCAGCAGCCAAGATAACATCGGGGAGGCCGGGGAGCTGTTTTTT
TRBD1	TRBV5-1	.	TRBJ2-7	CASSFGTGNYEQYF	TGCGCCAGCAGCTTTGGGACAGGGAACTACGAGCAGTACTTC
TRBD1	TRBV5-1	.	TRBJ1-1	CASSRGQGNTEAFF	TGCGCCAGCAGCCGGGGACAGGGGAACACTGAAGCTTTCTTT
.	TRBV30	.	TRBJ2-5	CAWNFQGNVYF	TGTGCCTGGAACTTCCAGGGTAACGTGTACTTC
.	TRBV7-9	.	TRBJ1-2	CASSFTQDISNYGYTF	TGTGCCAGCAGCTTTACACAGGACATCTCTAACTATGGCTACACCTTC
TRBD2	TRBV11-1	.	TRBJ2-7	CASSLESGGGVYEQYF	TGTGCCAGCAGCTTAGAGTCGGGAGGAGGGGTCTACGAGCAGTACTTC
.	TRBV11-2	.	TRBJ2-7	CASSSDYAGQYF	TGTGCCAGCAGCTCAGACTACGCTGGGCAGTACTTC
.	TRBV9	.	TRBJ2-3	CASSPPVMDTQYF	TGTGCCAGCAGCCCCCCCGTAATGGATACGCAGTATTTT
.	TRBV2	few	TRBJ1-1	CASTGQPNTEAFF	TGTGCCAGCACGGGACAACCTAACACTGAAGCTTTCTTT
TRBD2	TRBV7-4	.	TRBJ2-1	CASSLVGLSGGAGYNEQFF	TGTGCCAGCAGCTTAGTAGGACTCAGCGGGGGGGCCGGTTACAATGAGCAGTTCTTC
TRBD2	TRBV5-1	.	TRBJ2-7	CASSLHLSLAGGGIPPGEQYF	TGCGCCAGCAGCTTACATTTATCACTAGCGGGGGGGGGCATCCCTCCCGGGGAGCAGTACTTC
TRBD1	TRBV5-1	.	TRBJ2-6	CASSLETGVSGANVLTF	TGCGCCAGCAGCTTGGAGACAGGGGTATCCGGGGCCAACGTCCTGACTTTC
TRBD2	TRBV27	.	TRBJ2-1	CASRQGLAGFF	TGTGCCAGCAGACAGGGACTAGCGGGTTTCTTC
TRBD2	TRBV7-9	once	TRBJ2-7	CASSLPVASGGYEQYF	TGTGCCAGCAGCTTACCCGTGGCTAGCGGGGGATACGAGCAGTACTTC
.	TRBV11-1	.	TRBJ2-7	CASSLGPPYEQYF	TGTGCCAGCAGCTTAGGGCCCCCCTACGAGCAGTACTTC
.	TRBV7-9	.	TRBJ2-1	CASSLEAGFRYNEQFF	TGTGCCAGCAGCTTAGAGGCAGGCTTTCGATACAATGAGCAGTTCTTC
.	TRBV19	.	TRBJ1-4	CASSRGSSGEKLFF	TGTGCCAGTAGTAGAGGGTCCTCGGGGGAAAAACTGTTTTTT
TRBD2	TRBV5-1	.	TRBJ2-1	CASSLEASGHNEQFF	TGCGCCAGCAGCTTGGAGGCTAGCGGACACAATGAGCAGTTCTTC
.	TRBV5-3	.	TRBJ1-6	CARSLRLGGPSPLHF	TGTGCCAGAAGCTTGCGGTTAGGGGGACCTTCACCCCTCCACTTT
.	TRBV7-2	.	TRBJ2-7	CASSLRVGPSSYEQYF	TGTGCCAGCAGCTTAAGAGTGGGCCCCAGCTCCTACGAGCAGTACTTC
TRBD2	TRBV6-1	.	TRBJ2-7	CASRRGLAEGGEQYF	TGTGCCAGCAGGAGGGGACTAGCGGAGGGAGGCGAGCAGTACTTC
.	TRBV10-3	.	TRBJ1-2	CAISDLKRGADGYTF	TGTGCCATCAGTGACCTTAAACGGGGGGCAGATGGCTACACCTTC
.	TRBV25-1	.	TRBJ1-2	CASSQAGVDYGYTF	TGTGCCAGCAGCCAGGCGGGGGTGGACTATGGCTACACCTTC
TRBD1	TRBV27	.	TRBJ1-1	CASLAGGTEAFF	TGTGCCAGCTTAGCAGGGGGCACTGAAGCTTTCTTT
TRBD2	TRBV13	.	TRBJ2-5	CASSLERGGVRETQYF	TGTGCCAGCAGCTTAGAGCGGGGGGGCGTTCGGGAGACCCAGTACTTC
.	TRBV5-4	.	TRBJ1-2	CASSGGGIDGYTF	TGTGCCAGCAGCGGGGGCGGAATCGATGGCTACACCTTC
.	TRBV19	few	TRBJ1-1	CASSSYRNTEAFF	TGTGCCAGTAGTTCCTACAGGAACACTGAAGCTTTCTTT
TRBD2	TRBV9	.	TRBJ2-5	CATKETSGTEYQETQYF	TGTGCCACCAAGGAGACTAGCGGGACCGAGTACCAAGAGACCCAGTACTTC
.	TRBV19	.	TRBJ1-5	CASSSQSISNQPQHF	TGTGCCAGTAGTTCACAGTCTATTAGCAATCAGCCCCAGCATTTT
TRBD2	TRBV11-3	.	TRBJ2-1	CASSLDGSSGSRNEQFF	TGTGCCAGCAGCTTAGATGGATCGAGCGGGAGTAGGAATGAGCAGTTCTTC
TRBD1	TRBV28	.	TRBJ1-2	CASSFRGGQDYGYTF	TGTGCCAGCAGTTTTAGAGGGGGACAGGACTATGGCTACACCTTC
TRBD2	TRBV7-2	.	TRBJ2-7	CASSSGTSVYEQYF	TGTGCCAGCAGTTCCGGGACTAGCGTCTACGAGCAGTACTTC
.	TRBV28	.	TRBJ1-3	CASSFEGFGRRNTIYF	TGTGCCAGCAGTTTCGAGGGTTTCGGGAGAAGAAACACCATATATTTT
TRBD1	TRBV10-2	.	TRBJ1-1	CASSSLGGTGTEAFF	TGCGCCAGCAGTTCACTAGGGGGCACGGGCACTGAAGCTTTCTTT
.	TRBV6-5	.	TRBJ1-2	CASRAQGYLGYTF	TGTGCCAGCAGGGCACAGGGTTATCTAGGCTACACCTTC
TRBD2	TRBV28	.	TRBJ2-2	CASSLLGLAGAGELFF	TGTGCCAGCAGTTTGTTGGGACTAGCGGGAGCGGGGGAGCTGTTTTTT
.	TRBV15	.	TRBJ2-7	CATSRDWARVSEQYF	TGTGCCACCAGCAGAGATTGGGCCAGGGTGAGCGAGCAGTACTTC
.	TRBV21-1	.	TRBJ1-6	CASSKVKGQGAETPLHF	TGTGCCAGCAGCAAAGTAAAGGGACAGGGGGCTGAGACACCCCTCCACTTT
.	TRBV5-1	.	TRBJ2-2	CASSWGGQRTGELFF	TGCGCCAGCAGCTGGGGCGGACAGCGCACCGGGGAGCTGTTTTTT
.	TRBV7-9	.	TRBJ2-4	CASSLGQDIQYF	TGTGCCAGCAGCTTAGGTCAGGACATTCAGTACTTC
.	TRBV7-9	.	TRBJ1-2	CASSFNREDYFFNYGYTF	TGTGCCAGCAGCTTTAACAGGGAAGATTACTTTTTTAACTATGGCTACACCTTC
TRBD2	TRBV2	.	TRBJ2-1	CASSELVAGVEQFF	TGTGCCAGCAGTGAATTAGTAGCGGGAGTTGAGCAGTTCTTC
TRBD1	TRBV10-3	.	TRBJ1-1	CAISATGRDGWAFF	TGTGCCATCAGCGCGACAGGGCGGGACGGGTGGGCTTTCTTT
.	TRBV11-1	once	TRBJ2-7	CASGYDYSEQYF	TGTGCCAGCGGCTACGACTATTCCGAGCAGTACTTC
TRBD1	TRBV5-7	.	TRBJ1-2	CASSLTRQGPNYGYTF	TGTGCCAGCAGCTTAACTCGACAGGGGCCTAACTATGGCTACACCTTC
.	TRBV4-2	.	TRBJ2-5	CASSQAGETQYF	TGTGCCAGCAGCCAAGCCGGGGAGACCCAGTACTTC
TRBD2	TRBV10-3	.	TRBJ2-7	CAISPPGGGDSSYEQYF	TGTGCCATCAGTCCACCCGGGGGAGGGGATTCGTCCTACGAGCAGTACTTC
TRBD1	TRBV5-5	.	TRBJ1-5	CASSWRTGYSNQPQHF	TGTGCCAGCAGCTGGCGGACAGGGTATAGCAATCAGCCCCAGCATTTT